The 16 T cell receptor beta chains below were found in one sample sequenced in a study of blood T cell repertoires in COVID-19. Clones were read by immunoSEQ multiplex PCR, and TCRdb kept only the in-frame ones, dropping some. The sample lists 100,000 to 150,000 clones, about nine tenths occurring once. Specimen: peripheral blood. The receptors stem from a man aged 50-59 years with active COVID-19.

CDR3 sequence: CASSLGPVREQFF. Here the CDR3 DNA reads TGCGCCAGCAGCCTCGGCCCCGTCAGGGAGCAGTTCTTC. The gene calls are TRBV5-1 and TRBJ2-1; unclear D gene. V was cut by 4 bases and J by 10 bases, with 15 bases left in between. Germline CDR1 SGHRS, CDR2 YFSETQ. The CDR3 is made up of 13 amino acids.

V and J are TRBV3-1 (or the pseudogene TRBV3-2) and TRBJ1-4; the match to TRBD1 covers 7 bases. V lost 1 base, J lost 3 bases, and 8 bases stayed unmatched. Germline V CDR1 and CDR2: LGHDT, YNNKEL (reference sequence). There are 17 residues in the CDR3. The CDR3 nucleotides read TGTGCCAGCAGCCAAGTTCCTCTGACAGGGTCTAATGAAAAACTGTTTTTT. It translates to CASSQVPLTGSNEKLFF.

The DNA for the CDR3 is TGTGCCAGCAGCAAGGTAGCGGGAGAGGGCACCGGGGAGCTGTTTTTT. Translating it yields CASSKVAGEGTGELFF. The gene calls are TRBV21-1 and TRBJ2-2; the D call of TRBD2 is as the table states it, not checked on the DNA. TRBV21-1 is noted as a pseudogene. The CDR3 covers 16 residues.

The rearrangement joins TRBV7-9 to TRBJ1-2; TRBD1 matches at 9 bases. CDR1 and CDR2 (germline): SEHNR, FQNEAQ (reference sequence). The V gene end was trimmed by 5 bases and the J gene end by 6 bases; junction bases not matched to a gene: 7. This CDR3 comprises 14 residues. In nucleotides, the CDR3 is TGTGCCAGCAGCCCGAGCGGGACAGGGCATGGCTACACCTTC. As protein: CASSPSGTGHGYTF.

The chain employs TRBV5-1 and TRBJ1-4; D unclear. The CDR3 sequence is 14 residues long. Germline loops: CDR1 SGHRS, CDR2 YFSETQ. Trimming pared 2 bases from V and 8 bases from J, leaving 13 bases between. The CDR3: CASSFRGNEEKLFF. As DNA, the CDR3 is TGCGCCAGCAGCTTTCGTGGTAATGAGGAAAAACTGTTTTTT.

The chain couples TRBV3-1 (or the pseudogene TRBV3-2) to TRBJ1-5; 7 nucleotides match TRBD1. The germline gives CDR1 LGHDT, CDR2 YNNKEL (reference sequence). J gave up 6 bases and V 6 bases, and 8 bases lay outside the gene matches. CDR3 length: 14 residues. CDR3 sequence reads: CASSRNRGAQPQHF. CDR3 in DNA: TGTGCCAGCAGTCGCAACAGGGGTGCTCAGCCCCAGCATTTT.

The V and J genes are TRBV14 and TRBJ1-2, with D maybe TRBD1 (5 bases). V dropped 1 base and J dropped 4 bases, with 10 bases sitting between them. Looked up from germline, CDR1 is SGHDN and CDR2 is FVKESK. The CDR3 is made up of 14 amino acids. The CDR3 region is CASSQVRGVYGYTF. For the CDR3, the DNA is TGTGCCAGCAGCCAAGTTAGGGGCGTCTATGGCTACACCTTC.

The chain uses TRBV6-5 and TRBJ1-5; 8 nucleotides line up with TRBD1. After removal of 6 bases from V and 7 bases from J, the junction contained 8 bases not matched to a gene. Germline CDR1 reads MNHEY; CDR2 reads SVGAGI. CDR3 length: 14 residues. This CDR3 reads CASSSRQGLQPQHF. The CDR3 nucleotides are TGTGCCAGCAGCTCCAGACAGGGGCTCCAGCCCCAGCATTTT.

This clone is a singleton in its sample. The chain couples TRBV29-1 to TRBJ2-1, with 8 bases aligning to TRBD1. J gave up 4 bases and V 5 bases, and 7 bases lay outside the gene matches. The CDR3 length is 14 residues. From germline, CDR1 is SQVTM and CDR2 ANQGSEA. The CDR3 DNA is TGCAGCGTTCCGACAGGGGTCACTTACAATGAGCAGTTCTTC. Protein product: CSVPTGVTYNEQFF.

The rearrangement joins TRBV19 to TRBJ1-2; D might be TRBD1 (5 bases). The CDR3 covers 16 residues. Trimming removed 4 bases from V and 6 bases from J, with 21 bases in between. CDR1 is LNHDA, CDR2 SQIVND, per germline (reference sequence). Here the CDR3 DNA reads TGTGCCAGTAGTAACAAAGGACATCCGGCCCAAGATGGCTACACCTTC. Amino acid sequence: CASSNKGHPAQDGYTF.

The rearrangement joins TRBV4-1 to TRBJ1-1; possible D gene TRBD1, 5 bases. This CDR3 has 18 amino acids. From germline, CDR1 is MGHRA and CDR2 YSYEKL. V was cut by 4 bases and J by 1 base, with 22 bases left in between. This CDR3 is CASSPQKGSERTNTEAFF. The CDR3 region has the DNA TGCGCCAGCAGCCCACAAAAGGGGTCTGAACGTACGAACACTGAAGCTTTCTTT.

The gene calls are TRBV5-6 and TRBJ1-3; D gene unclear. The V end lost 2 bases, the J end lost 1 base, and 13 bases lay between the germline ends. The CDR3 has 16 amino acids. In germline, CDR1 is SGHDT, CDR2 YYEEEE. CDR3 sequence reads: CASSLGSLLSGNTIYF. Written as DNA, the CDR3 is TGTGCCAGCAGCTTAGGGAGCCTTCTATCTGGAAACACCATATATTTT.

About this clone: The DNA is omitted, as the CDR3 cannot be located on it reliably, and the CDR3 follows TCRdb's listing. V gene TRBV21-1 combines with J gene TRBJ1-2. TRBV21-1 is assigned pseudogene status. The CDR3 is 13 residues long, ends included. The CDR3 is CASSLRDFRGYTF.

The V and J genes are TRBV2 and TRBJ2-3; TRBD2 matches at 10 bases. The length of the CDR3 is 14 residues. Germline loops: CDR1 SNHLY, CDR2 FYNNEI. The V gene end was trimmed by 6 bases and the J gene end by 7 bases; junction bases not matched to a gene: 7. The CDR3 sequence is CASRERGGENTQYF. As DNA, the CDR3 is TGTGCCAGCAGAGAGCGGGGGGGCGAGAATACGCAGTATTTT.

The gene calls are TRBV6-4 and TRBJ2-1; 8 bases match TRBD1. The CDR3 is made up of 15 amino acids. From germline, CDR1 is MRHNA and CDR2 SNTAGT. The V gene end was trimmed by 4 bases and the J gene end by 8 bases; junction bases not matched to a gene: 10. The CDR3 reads CASSVSFSGGYEQFF. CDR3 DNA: TGTGCCAGCAGTGTCTCTTTCTCAGGGGGCTATGAGCAGTTCTTC.

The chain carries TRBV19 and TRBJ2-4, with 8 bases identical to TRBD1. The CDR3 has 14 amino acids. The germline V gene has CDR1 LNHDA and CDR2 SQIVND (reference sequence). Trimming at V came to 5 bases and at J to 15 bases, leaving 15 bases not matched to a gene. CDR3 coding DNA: TGTGCCAGTAGTCCCCTTCTGGCAGGGGGCCTCGTGTACTTC. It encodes CASSPLLAGGLVYF.